What follows describes a single T cell receptor (beta chain). This sample stems from a study of blood T cell repertoires in COVID-19. The germline CDR1 and CDR2 sequences are GTSNPN and SVGIG (reference sequence). The CDR3 extends over 15 amino acids. Trimming pared 0 bases from V and 0 bases from J, leaving 9 bases between. Here immunoSEQ multiplex PCR was the method, and the copy in TCRdb shows in-frame clones only, minus some. This sample has under 120,000 clones, with more than 75% found just once. The chain recombines TRBV30 with TRBJ1-5, with D possibly TRBD1 on 5 matching bases. This clonotype originated in a human donor in a cohort sampled during active COVID-19. The specimen was peripheral blood. The CDR3: CAWSVGAYSNQPQHF. CDR3 in DNA: TGTGCCTGGAGTGTAGGGGCCTATAGCAATCAGCCCCAGCATTTT. Supplemented by reference TRBV30 and TRBJ1-5, the full variable domain reads SQTIHQWPATLVQPVGSPLSLECTVEGTSNPNLYWYRQAAGRGLQLLFYSVGIGQISSEVPQNLSASRPQDRQFILSSKKLLLSDSGFYLCAWSVGAYSNQPQHFGDGTRLSIL.